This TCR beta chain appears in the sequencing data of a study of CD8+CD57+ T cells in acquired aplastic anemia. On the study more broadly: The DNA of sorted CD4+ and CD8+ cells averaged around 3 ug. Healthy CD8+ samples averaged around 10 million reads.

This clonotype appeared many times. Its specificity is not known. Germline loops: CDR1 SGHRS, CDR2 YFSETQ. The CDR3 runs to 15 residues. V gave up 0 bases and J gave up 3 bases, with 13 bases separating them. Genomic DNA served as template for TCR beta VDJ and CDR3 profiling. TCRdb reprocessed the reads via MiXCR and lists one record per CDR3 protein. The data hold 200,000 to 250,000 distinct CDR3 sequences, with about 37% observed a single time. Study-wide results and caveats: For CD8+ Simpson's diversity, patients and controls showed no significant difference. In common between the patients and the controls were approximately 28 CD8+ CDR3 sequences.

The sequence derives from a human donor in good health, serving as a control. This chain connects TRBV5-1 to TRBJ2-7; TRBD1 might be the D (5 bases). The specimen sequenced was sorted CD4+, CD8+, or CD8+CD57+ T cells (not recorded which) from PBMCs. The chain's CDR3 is CASSLDVGAVYEQYF. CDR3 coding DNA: TGCGCCAGCAGCTTGGACGTAGGGGCAGTCTACGAGCAGTACTTC.